The T cell receptor beta chain under discussion was sequenced for a study of CD8 T cells in ankylosing spondylitis. Study results and caveats: Several highly homologous variants made up a TCR beta motif that seemed to typify ankylosing spondylitis blood. Within peripheral blood, clones linked to disease were CD8+ and relatively rare.

TCRdb re-derived calls from the 5' RACE reads in MiXCR, one entry per CDR3 protein. The repertoire holds 670,000 or so distinct CDR3 sequences, with roughly 19% as singletons. Concerning this clonotype itself: Its antigen is unidentified.

This CDR3 has 14 residues. V lost 4 bases to trimming and J lost 5 bases; unmatched junction nucleotides: 5. Germline assignment: CDR1 MNHEY and CDR2 SVGEGT. The genes are TRBV6-2 or TRBV6-3 and TRBJ1-5; 7 nucleotides line up with TRBD1. What was sequenced was blood, either unsorted or a sorted T cell fraction (not recorded which). This clonotype originated in a male donor with ankylosing spondylitis. CDR3 sequence: CASSFGTDHQPQHF. The CDR3 nucleotides are TGTGCCAGCAGTTTTGGGACAGATCATCAGCCCCAGCATTTT.